The 14 T cell receptor beta chains reported below all come from one sample, sequenced in a study of response to subunit inactivated influenza vaccine. TCRdb reprocessed the RT-PCR reads with MiXCR, giving one entry per CDR3 protein. The sample has hundreds of thousands of distinct CDR3 sequences, 7.6% seen once. The material was PBMCs from blood, obtained less than 30 months after vaccination. Every receptor here comes from a man in his fifties or sixties who received an inactivated influenza vaccine.

At least ten counts were recorded for this clonotype. V gene TRBV4-2 combines with J gene TRBJ2-1, with no clear D. The CDR3 is made up of 15 amino acids. Trimming cost V 1 base and J 8 bases, with 15 bases left between them. The germline CDR1 and CDR2 sequences are LGHNA and YNFKEQ. CDR3 sequence (DNA): TGTGCCAGCAGCCAAGTATGGGTTAGAGGCGATGAGCAGTTCTTC. Its protein is CASSQVWVRGDEQFF.

This clonotype was observed a few times. The V gene is TRBV28, the J gene TRBJ2-6; 7 bases are a match to TRBD1. V lost 5 bases to trimming and J lost 2 bases; unmatched junction nucleotides: 6. CDR1 MDHEN and CDR2 SYDVKM come from the germline V gene. The CDR3 totals 16 residues. DNA of the CDR3: TGTGCCAGCAGTACGACAGGGAAACCTGGGGCCAACGTCCTGACTTTC. Translating it yields CASSTTGKPGANVLTF. The full variable domain, in which reference TRBV28 and TRBJ2-6 provide the parts outside the CDR3, is DVKVTQSSRYLVKRTGEKVFLECVQDMDHENMFWYRQDPGLGLRLIYFSYDVKMKEKGDIPEGYSVSREKKERFSLILESASTNQTSMYLCASSTTGKPGANVLTFGAGSRLTVL.

The rearrangement links TRBV6-1 to TRBJ1-6; 7 bases match TRBD1. This CDR3 spans 15 amino acids. Germline V gene data show CDR1 as MNHNS and CDR2 as SASEGT. Trimming removed 7 bases from V and 9 bases from J; junction bases left unmatched: 12. As DNA, the CDR3 is TGTGCCAGCAATGGGAACAGGGGAGAGGGTTCACCCCTCCACTTT. Its translation is CASNGNRGEGSPLHF.

This clonotype has at least ten counts. The chain couples TRBV20-1 to TRBJ1-5; no clear D gene. The CDR3 loop spans 17 amino acids. Looked up from germline, CDR1 is DFQATT and CDR2 is SNEGSKA (reference sequence). The germline V and J ends were trimmed by 0 bases and 1 base, with 16 bases remaining between them. The CDR3 here is CSARDERYAASNQPQHF. CDR3 DNA: TGCAGTGCTAGAGATGAGAGGTATGCCGCGAGCAATCAGCCCCAGCATTTT.

This clonotype rates as medium-sized (0.01 to 0.1%). This chain uses TRBV9 with TRBJ2-5; TRBD2 matches 9 bases. Germline trimming cut 3 bases from V and 4 bases from J; bases unmatched to any gene: 4. Germline values: CDR1 SGDLS, CDR2 YYNGEE. This CDR3 is 14 amino acids long. The CDR3: CASSEAGGGETQYF. In nucleotides, the CDR3 is TGTGCCAGCAGCGAAGCGGGGGGTGGAGAGACCCAGTACTTC.

This clonotype was recorded many times. The chain carries TRBV15 and TRBJ2-1; TRBD2 aligns across 10 bases. This CDR3 has 16 residues. Unmatched junction bases numbered 6, after V lost 4 bases and J lost 3 bases. Per germline, CDR1 LNHNV and CDR2 YYDKDF (reference sequence). CDR3 in DNA: TGTGCCACCAGCAACCGAGCGGGAGGGATCTACAATGAGCAGTTCTTC. Its translation is CATSNRAGGIYNEQFF.

This clonotype was observed at least ten times. The chain employs TRBV6-1 and TRBJ2-1; D is perhaps TRBD1 or TRBD2 (5 bases each). Germline V gene lookup returns CDR1 MNHNS and CDR2 SASEGT. The CDR3 extends over 15 amino acids. The V end was cut by 6 bases, the J end by 4 bases, with 16 bases between. The CDR3 coding sequence is TGTGCCAGCAGGTCTAAGCCGGGACCTTACAATGAGCAGTTCTTC. Translated, it gives CASRSKPGPYNEQFF.

This clonotype was seen at least ten times. The chain links TRBV7-2 to TRBJ2-5; D perhaps matches TRBD2 (5 bases). Germline assignment: CDR1 SGHTA and CDR2 FQGNSA. The V end was cut by 1 base, the J end by 2 bases, with 8 bases between. This CDR3 spans 14 amino acids. The CDR3 bases are TGTGCCAGCAGCTTAGTAGGACTGCAAGAGACCCAGTACTTC. It encodes CASSLVGLQETQYF. The whole variable domain, filled in from reference TRBV7-2 and TRBJ2-5, reads GAGVSQSPSNKVTEKGKDVELRCDPISGHTALYWYRQSLGQGLEFLIYFQGNSAPDKSGLPSDRFSAERTGGSVSTLTIQRTQQEDSAVYLCASSLVGLQETQYFGPGTRLLVL.

This clonotype has just a few counts. This rearrangement joins TRBV7-2 to TRBJ2-1; 8 bases are shared with TRBD2. The CDR3 contains 16 residues. The germline V gene has CDR1 SGHTA and CDR2 FQGNSA. V shed 1 base and J 7 bases; nucleotides not matched to a gene: 9. DNA for the CDR3: TGTGCCAGCAGCTTAGAGTCTCTAGCGGGTGGGAATGAGCAGTTCTTC. Encoded protein: CASSLESLAGGNEQFF.

This clonotype was detected ten times or more. Relative to the germline gene, one junction end is altered; a read error may explain this. The chain recombines TRBV7-7 with TRBJ2-3; TRBD1 or TRBD2 may be the D gene (5 bases each). The CDR3 sequence is 12 residues long. Germline-derived CDR1 and CDR2 are SSHAT and FNYEAQ (reference sequence). CDR3 protein: CASSPGTGTQYF. The CDR3 DNA follows: TGTGCTAGCAGCCCCGGGACCGGTACGCAGTATTTT.

Comments on this clonotype: Just one base apart from a much larger clone, this may be a read error. V is TRBV9 and J is TRBJ1-5; possible D gene TRBD1, 5 bases. With 3 bases removed from V and 3 bases from J, the gap between germline ends came to 13 bases. This CDR3 comprises 15 residues. From germline, CDR1 is SGDLS and CDR2 YYNGEE. The CDR3 DNA sequence: TGTGCCAGCAGCGCATCCGGGACGCCCAATCAGCCCCAGCATTTT. This translates into CASSASGTPNQPQHF. The full variable domain, completed using reference TRBV9 and TRBJ1-5, is DSGVTQTPKHLITATGQRVTLRCSPRSGDLSVYWYQQSLDQGLQFLIQYYNGEERAKGNILERFSAQQFPDLHSELNLSSLELGDSALYFCASSASGTPNQPQHFGDGTRLSIL.

The CDR3 sequence is CASTDRGLAGGYTYNEQFF. CDR3 DNA: TGTGCCAGCACCGACCGGGGACTAGCGGGAGGTTATACCTACAATGAGCAGTTCTTC. V gene TRBV27 combines with J gene TRBJ2-1; TRBD2 matches at 15 bases. CDR3 length: 19 amino acids. Looked up from germline, CDR1 is MNHEY and CDR2 is SMNVEV (reference sequence). V lost 7 bases to trimming and J lost 2 bases; unmatched junction nucleotides: 12.

This clonotype occurred a few times. This chain's CDR3 is CASSVRGDGVTDTQYF. CDR3 bases: TGTGCCAGCAGCGTCAGAGGGGACGGTGTCACAGATACGCAGTATTTT. The chain employs TRBV9 and TRBJ2-3, with D possibly called TRBD1 or TRBD2 (5 bases each). Between the trimmed V and J ends, which lost 2 bases and 2 bases, there was a span of 15 bases. Germline CDR1 and CDR2: SGDLS and YYNGEE. The CDR3 consists of 16 residues.

The chain combines TRBV27 with TRBJ1-6; 7 bases are shared with TRBD1. V trimming: 6 bases; J trimming: 6 bases; junction bases outside the gene matches: 5. Germline loops: CDR1 MNHEY, CDR2 SMNVEV (reference sequence). The CDR3 extends over 14 amino acids. In DNA, the CDR3 is TGTGCCAGCAGACTTCAGGGGGGTAATTCACCCCTCCACTTT. Translated, it gives CASRLQGGNSPLHF.